Described below is a single TCR beta chain sequence and its context. The CDR3 covers 15 residues. Unmatched junction bases numbered 8, after V lost 7 bases and J lost 4 bases. The germline gives CDR1 MNHEY, CDR2 SVGAGI. The data originate from a study of control samples from healthy donors and cancer patients. Sequencing used immunoSEQ multiplex PCR; TCRdb keeps in-frame clones, though not all of them. Of under 200,000 clones in the sample, roughly 91% were seen once. The chain joins TRBV6-5 to TRBJ2-1; 9 nucleotides agree with TRBD1. Sequenced sample: blood. The origin of this receptor is a woman in her 30s in good health. The CDR3 nucleotides read TGTGCCAGCACCCTAGACAGGGGGGGGTACAATGAGCAGTTCTTC. Translation: CASTLDRGGYNEQFF.